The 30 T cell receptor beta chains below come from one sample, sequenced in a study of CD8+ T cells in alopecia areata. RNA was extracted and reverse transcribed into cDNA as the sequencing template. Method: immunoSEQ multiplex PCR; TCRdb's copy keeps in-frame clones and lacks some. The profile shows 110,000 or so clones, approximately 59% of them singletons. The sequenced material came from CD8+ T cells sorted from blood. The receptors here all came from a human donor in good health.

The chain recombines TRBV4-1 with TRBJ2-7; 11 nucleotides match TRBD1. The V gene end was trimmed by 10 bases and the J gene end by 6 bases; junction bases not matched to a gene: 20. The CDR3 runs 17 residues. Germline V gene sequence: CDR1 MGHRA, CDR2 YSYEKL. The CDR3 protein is CATSETDRGREYLEQYF. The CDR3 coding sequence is TGCGCCACCTCAGAAACGGACAGGGGGCGCGAATATCTCGAGCAGTACTTC.

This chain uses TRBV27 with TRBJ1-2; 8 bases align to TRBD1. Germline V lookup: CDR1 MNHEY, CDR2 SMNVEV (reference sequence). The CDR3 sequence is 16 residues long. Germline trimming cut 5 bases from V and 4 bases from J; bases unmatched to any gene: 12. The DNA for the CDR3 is TGTGCCAGCAGTCGAGCGCGGACAGGGTGGGGCTATGGCTACACCTTC. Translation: CASSRARTGWGYGYTF.

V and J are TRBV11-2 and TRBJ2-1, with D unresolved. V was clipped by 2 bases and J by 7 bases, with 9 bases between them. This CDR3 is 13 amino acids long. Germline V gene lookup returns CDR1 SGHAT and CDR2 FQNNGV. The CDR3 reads CASSLTFGNEQFF. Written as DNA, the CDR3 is TGTGCCAGCAGCTTAACCTTCGGAAATGAGCAGTTCTTC.

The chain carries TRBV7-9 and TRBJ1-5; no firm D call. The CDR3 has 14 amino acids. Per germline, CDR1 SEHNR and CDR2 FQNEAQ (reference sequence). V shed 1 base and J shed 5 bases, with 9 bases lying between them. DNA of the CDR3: TGTGCCAGCAGCTTAGGGTCCAGTCATCAGCCCCAGCATTTT. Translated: CASSLGSSHQPQHF.

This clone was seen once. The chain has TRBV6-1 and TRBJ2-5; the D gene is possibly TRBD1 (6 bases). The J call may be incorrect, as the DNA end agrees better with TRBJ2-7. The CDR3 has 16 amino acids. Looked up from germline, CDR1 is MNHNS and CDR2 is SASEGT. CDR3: CASSVAGVTPTYEQYF. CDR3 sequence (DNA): TGTGCCAGCAGTGTTGCAGGGGTTACGCCGACCTACGAGCAGTACTTC.

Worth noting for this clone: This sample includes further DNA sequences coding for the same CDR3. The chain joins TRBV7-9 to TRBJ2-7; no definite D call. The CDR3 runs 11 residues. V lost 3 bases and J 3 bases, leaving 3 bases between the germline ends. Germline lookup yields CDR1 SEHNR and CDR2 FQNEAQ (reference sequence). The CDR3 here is CASSLDYEQYF. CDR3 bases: TGTGCCAGCAGCTTGGACTACGAGCAGTACTTC.

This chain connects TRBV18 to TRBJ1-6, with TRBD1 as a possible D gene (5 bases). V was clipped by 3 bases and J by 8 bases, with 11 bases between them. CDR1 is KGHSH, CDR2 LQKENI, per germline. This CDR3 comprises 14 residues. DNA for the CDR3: TGTGCCAGCTCACCCGGACAACCCTATTCACCCCTCCACTTT. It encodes CASSPGQPYSPLHF.

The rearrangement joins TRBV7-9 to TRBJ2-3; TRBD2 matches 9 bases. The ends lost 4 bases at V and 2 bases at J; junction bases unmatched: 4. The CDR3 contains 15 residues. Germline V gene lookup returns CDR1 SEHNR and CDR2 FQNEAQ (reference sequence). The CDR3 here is CASSSTSGPTDTQYF. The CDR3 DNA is TGTGCCAGCAGCTCGACTAGCGGCCCCACAGATACGCAGTATTTT.

The CDR3, as DNA: TGTGCCAGCAGCTTAACGATATACAATGAGCAGTTCTTC. It yields the protein CASSLTIYNEQFF. The V call is TRBV5-4, the J call TRBJ2-1; D unclear. V dropped 2 bases and J dropped 4 bases, with 7 bases sitting between them. Germline lookup yields CDR1 SGHNT and CDR2 YYREEE (reference sequence). The CDR3 runs 13 residues.

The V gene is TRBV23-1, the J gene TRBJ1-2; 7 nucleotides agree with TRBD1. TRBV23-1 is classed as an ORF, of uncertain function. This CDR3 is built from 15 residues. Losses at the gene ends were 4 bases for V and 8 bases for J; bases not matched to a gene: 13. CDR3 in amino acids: CASSPGQVIRLGYTF. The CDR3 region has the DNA TGCGCCAGCAGTCCCGGACAGGTTATCCGGCTAGGCTACACCTTC.

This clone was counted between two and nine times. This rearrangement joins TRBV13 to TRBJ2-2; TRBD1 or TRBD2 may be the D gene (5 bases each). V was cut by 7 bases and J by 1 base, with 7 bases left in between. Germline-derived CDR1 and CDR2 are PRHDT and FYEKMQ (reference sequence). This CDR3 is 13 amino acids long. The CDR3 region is CASTGLNTGELFF. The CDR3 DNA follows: TGTGCCAGCACGGGGCTGAACACCGGGGAGCTGTTTTTT. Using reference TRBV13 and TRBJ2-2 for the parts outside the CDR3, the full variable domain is AAGVIQSPRHLIKEKRETATLKCYPIPRHDTVYWYQQGPGQDPQFLISFYEKMQSDKGSIPDRFSAQQFSDYHSELNMSSLELGDSALYFCASTGLNTGELFFGEGSRLTVL.

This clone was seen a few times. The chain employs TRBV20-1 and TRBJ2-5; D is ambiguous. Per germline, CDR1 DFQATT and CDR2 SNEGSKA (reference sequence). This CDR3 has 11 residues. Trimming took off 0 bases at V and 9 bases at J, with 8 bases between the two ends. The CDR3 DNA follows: TGCAGTGCTAGAGATGGGGTAGCCCAGTACTTC. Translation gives CSARDGVAQYF.

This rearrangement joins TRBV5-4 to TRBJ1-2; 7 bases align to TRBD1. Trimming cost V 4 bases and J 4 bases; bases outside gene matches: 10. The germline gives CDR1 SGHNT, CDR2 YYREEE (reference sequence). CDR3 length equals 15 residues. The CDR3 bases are TGTGCCAGCAGCCCCTGGAGGGGGCTGGCCTATGGCTACACCTTC. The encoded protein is CASSPWRGLAYGYTF.

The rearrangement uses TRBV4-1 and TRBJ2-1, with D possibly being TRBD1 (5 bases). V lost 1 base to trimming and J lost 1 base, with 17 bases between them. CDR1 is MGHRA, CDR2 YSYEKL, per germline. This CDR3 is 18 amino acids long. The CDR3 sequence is CASSQGWGLGVSYNEQFF. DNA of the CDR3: TGCGCCAGCAGCCAAGGTTGGGGCCTAGGGGTTTCCTACAATGAGCAGTTCTTC.

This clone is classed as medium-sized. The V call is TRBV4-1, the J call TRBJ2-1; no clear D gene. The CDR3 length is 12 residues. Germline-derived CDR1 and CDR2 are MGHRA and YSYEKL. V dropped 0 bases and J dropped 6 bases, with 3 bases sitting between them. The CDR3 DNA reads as TGCGCCAGCAGCCAAGAGGGCAATGAGCAGTTCTTC. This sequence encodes CASSQEGNEQFF.

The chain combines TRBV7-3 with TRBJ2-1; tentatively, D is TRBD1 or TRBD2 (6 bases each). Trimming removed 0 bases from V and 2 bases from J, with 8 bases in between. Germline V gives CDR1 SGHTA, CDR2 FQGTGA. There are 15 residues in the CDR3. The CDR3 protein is CASSLTGGPYNEQFF. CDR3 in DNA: TGTGCCAGCAGCTTAACGGGGGGCCCCTACAATGAGCAGTTCTTC. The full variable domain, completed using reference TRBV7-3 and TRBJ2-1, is GAGVSQTPSNKVTEKGKYVELRCDPISGHTALYWYRQSLGQGPEFLIYFQGTGAADDSGLPNDRFFAVRPEGSVSTLKIQRTERGDSAVYLCASSLTGGPYNEQFFGPGTRLTVL.

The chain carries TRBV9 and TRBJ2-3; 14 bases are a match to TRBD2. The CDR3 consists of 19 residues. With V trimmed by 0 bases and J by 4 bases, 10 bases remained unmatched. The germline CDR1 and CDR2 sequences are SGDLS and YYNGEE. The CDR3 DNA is TGTGCCAGCAGCGTAGAGTCGGGACTAGCGGGGGCCCCCTCAGATACGCAGTATTTT. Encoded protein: CASSVESGLAGAPSDTQYF.

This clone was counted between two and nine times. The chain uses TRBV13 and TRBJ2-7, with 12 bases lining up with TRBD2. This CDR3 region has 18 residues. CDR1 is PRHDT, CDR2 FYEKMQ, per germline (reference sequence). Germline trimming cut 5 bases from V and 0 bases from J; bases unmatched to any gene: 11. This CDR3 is CASSVTSGGGPVSYEQYF. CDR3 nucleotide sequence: TGTGCCAGCAGCGTGACTAGCGGGGGAGGTCCCGTCTCCTACGAGCAGTACTTC. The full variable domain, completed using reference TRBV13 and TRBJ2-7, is AAGVIQSPRHLIKEKRETATLKCYPIPRHDTVYWYQQGPGQDPQFLISFYEKMQSDKGSIPDRFSAQQFSDYHSELNMSSLELGDSALYFCASSVTSGGGPVSYEQYFGPGTRLTVT.

The CDR3 is CASSYVYSGANVLTF. CDR3 sequence (DNA): TGTGCCAGCAGTTATGTGTACTCTGGGGCCAACGTCCTGACTTTC. The rearrangement uses TRBV6-6 and TRBJ2-6; D remains unclear. V lost 3 bases to trimming and J lost 0 bases, with 6 bases between them. This CDR3 is 15 amino acids long. The germline V gene has CDR1 MNHNY and CDR2 SVGAGI (reference sequence).

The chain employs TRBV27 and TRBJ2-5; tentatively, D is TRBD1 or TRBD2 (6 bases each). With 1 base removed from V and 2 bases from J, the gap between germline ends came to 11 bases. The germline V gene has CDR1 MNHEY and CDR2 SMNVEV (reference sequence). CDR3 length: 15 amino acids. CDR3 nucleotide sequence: TGTGCCAGCAGTTTATGGGGGGCAACTCAAGAGACCCAGTACTTC. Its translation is CASSLWGATQETQYF.

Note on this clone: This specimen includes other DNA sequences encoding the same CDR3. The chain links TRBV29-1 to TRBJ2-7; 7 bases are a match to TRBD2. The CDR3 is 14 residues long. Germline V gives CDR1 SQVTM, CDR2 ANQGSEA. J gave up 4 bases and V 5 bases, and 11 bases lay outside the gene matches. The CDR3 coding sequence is TGCAGCGTTCTACCGGGTCAGCGGGAATACGAGCAGTACTTC. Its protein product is CSVLPGQREYEQYF.

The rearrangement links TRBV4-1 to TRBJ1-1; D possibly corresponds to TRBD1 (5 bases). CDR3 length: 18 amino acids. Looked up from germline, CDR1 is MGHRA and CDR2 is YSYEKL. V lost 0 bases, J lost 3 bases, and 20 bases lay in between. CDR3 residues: CASSQDPAGSGLHTEAFF. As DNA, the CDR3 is TGCGCCAGCAGCCAAGATCCAGCAGGGTCCGGACTTCACACTGAAGCTTTCTTT.

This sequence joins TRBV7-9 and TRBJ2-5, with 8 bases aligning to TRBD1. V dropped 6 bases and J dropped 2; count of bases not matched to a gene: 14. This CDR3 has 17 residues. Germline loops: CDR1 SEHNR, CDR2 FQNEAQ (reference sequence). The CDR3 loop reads CASSFPVGTGQQETQYF. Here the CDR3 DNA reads TGTGCCAGCAGTTTTCCCGTGGGGACAGGCCAACAAGAGACCCAGTACTTC.

CDR3 nucleotides: TGTGCCAGCAGCGTAGTCACGGGCACCGGGGAGCTGTTTTTT. This sequence encodes CASSVVTGTGELFF. V gene TRBV9 combines with J gene TRBJ2-2; D gene unclear. The CDR3 consists of 14 residues. V lost 0 bases, J lost 4 bases, and 7 bases lay in between. Germline V CDR1 and CDR2: SGDLS, YYNGEE.

CDR3 bases: TGCAGGAGGGGGCCCGAGGGGGACGACAATGAAAAACTGTTTTTT. It translates to CRRGPEGDDNEKLFF. V usage is TRBV29-1 and J usage is TRBJ1-4; 7 bases line up with TRBD1. CDR3 length: 15 amino acids. Looked up from germline, CDR1 is SQVTM and CDR2 is ANQGSEA.

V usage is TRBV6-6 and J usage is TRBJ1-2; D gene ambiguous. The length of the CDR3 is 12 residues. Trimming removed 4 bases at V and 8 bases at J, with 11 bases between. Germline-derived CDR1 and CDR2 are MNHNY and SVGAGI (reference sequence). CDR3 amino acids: CASSLGHGGYTF. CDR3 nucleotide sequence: TGTGCCAGCAGTTTAGGGCATGGGGGCTACACCTTC.

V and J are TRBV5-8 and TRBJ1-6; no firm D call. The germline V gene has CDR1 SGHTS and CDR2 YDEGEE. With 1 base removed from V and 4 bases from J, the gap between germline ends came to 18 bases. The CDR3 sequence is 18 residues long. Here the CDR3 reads CASSLFIRGQGYNSPLHF. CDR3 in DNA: TGTGCCAGCAGCTTGTTCATCCGGGGTCAAGGATATAATTCACCCCTCCACTTT.

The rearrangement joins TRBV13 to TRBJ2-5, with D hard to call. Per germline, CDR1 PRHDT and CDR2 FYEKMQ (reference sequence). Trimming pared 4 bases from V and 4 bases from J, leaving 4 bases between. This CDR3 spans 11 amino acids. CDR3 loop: CASSYGETQYF. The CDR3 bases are TGTGCCAGCAGCTACGGAGAGACCCAGTACTTC. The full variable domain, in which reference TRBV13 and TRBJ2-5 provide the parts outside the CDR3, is AAGVIQSPRHLIKEKRETATLKCYPIPRHDTVYWYQQGPGQDPQFLISFYEKMQSDKGSIPDRFSAQQFSDYHSELNMSSLELGDSALYFCASSYGETQYFGPGTRLLVL.

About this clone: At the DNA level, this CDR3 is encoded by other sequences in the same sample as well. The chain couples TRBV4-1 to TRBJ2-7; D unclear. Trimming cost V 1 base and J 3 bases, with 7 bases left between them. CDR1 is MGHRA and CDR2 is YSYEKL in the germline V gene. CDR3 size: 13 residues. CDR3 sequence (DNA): TGCGCCAGCAGCCAAGGAATTCTCTACGAGCAGTACTTC. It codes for CASSQGILYEQYF.

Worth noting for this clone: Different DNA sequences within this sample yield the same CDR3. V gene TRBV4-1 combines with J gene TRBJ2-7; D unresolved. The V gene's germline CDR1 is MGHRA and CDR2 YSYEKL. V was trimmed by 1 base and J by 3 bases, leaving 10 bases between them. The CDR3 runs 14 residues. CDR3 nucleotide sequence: TGCGCCAGCAGCCAAGTTACTGGGGTCTACGAGCAGTACTTC. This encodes CASSQVTGVYEQYF.